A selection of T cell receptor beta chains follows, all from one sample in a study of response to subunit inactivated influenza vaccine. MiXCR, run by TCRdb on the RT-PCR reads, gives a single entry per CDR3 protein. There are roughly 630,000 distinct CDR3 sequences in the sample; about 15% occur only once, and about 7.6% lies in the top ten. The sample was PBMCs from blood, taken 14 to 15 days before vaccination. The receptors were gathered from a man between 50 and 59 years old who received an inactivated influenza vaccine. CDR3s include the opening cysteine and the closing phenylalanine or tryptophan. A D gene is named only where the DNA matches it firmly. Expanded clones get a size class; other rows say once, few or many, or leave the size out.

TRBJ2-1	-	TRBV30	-	TGTGCCTGGAGTAGACAGATCAATGAGCAGTTCTTC	CAWSRQINEQFF
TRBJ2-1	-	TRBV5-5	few	TGTGCCAGCAGCGGGGGACACCTAGGCAATGAGCAGTTCTTC	CASSGGHLGNEQFF
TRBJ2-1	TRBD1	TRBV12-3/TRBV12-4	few	TGTGCCAGCAGTCTGACAGGGGACAGGGGGCCGGTGCAGTTCTTC	CASSLTGDRGPVQFF
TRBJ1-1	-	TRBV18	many	TGTGCCAGCTCCCCCGACAAGAACACTGAAGCTTTCTTT	CASSPDKNTEAFF
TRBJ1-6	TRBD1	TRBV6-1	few	TGTGCCAGTACAATCACAGGGGGGAGGTCACCCCTCCACTTT	CASTITGGRSPLHF
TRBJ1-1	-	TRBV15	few	TGTGCCACCAAGGACAGAGAAAACACTGAAGCTTTCTTT	CATKDRENTEAFF
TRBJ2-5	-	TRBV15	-	TGTGCCACCAGCAGAGATCCCCAGGGAGGGGGAGAGACCCAGTACTTC	CATSRDPQGGGETQYF
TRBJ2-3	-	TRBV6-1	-	TGTGCCAGCCGGGGGCTCGCCACTTCCACAGATACGCAGTATTTT	CASRGLATSTDTQYF
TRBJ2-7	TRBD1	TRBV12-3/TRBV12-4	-	TGTGCCAGCAGTTTGCTGTCAGGGGGCGACGAGCAGTACTTC	CASSLLSGGDEQYF
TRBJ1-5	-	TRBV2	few	TGTGCCAGCAGTGTGGGGGCATACAATCAGCCCCAGCATTTT	CASSVGAYNQPQHF
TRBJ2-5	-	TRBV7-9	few	TGTGCCAGCAGCGGTAGAGGACAGCAGACCTACCAAGAGACCCAGTACTTC	CASSGRGQQTYQETQYF
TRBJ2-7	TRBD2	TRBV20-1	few	TGCAGTGCCCCGGGGGGGGCCGAGCAGTACTTC	CSAPGGAEQYF
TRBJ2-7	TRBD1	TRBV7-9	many	TGTGCCAGCAGCATCCGGGACAGCTACGAGCAGTACTTC	CASSIRDSYEQYF
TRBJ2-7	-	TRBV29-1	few	TGCAGCGTTGCTCAGGCGCGCTCCTACGAGCAGTACTTC	CSVAQARSYEQYF
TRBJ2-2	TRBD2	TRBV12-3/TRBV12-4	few	TGTGCCAGCAGTAGCATTGGGCGGGGGGCCGGGGAGCTGTTTTTT	CASSSIGRGAGELFF
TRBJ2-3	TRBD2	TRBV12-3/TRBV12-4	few	TGTGCCAGCATCCTTAGCGGGAGTCGGGCAGATACGCAGTATTTT	CASILSGSRADTQYF
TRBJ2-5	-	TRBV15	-	TGTGCCACCAGCGCGGGAACGGAGACCCAGTACTTC	CATSAGTETQYF
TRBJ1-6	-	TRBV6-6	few	TGTGCCAGCAGTTACGGCGGGTCACCCCTCCACTTT	CASSYGGSPLHF